The 8 T cell receptor beta chains in this list originate from one sample, sequenced in a study of blood T cell repertoires in COVID-19. Clones were sequenced by immunoSEQ multiplex PCR, and TCRdb holds only the in-frame ones, with some missing. Here the sample spans about 170,000 clones, 80% to 90% being singletons. Sequences were obtained from peripheral blood. All receptors derive from a woman aged 45-59 years with acute or convalescent COVID-19.

This sequence joins TRBV21-1 and TRBJ1-6; TRBD1 is taken as the D call from the table, unchecked against the DNA. TRBV21-1 is a recognized pseudogene. This CDR3 is built from 16 residues. DNA of the CDR3: TGTGCCAGCAGCTCCCGGACAGGGGGCAGGTCTTCACCCCTCCACTTT. This sequence encodes CASSSRTGGRSSPLHF.

J is TRBJ2-1 and V is TRBV4-2; 13 bases agree with TRBD2. V lost 3 bases, J lost 5 bases, and 4 bases stayed unmatched. The CDR3 runs 16 residues. Germline lookup yields CDR1 LGHNA and CDR2 YNFKEQ. CDR3 in amino acids: CASSQKGLAGNNEQFF. CDR3 DNA: TGTGCCAGCAGCCAGAAGGGACTAGCGGGGAACAATGAGCAGTTCTTC.

The chain combines TRBV20-1 with TRBJ1-2; D not resolved. The CDR3 loop spans 14 amino acids. Germline V CDR1 and CDR2: DFQATT, SNEGSKA (reference sequence). V was shortened by 3 bases and J by 0 bases, with 11 bases between the two germline ends. Here the CDR3 DNA reads TGCAGTGCTAGTCCGGCAGCGACTAACTATGGCTACACCTTC. It specifies CSASPAATNYGYTF.

V and J are TRBV6-2 or TRBV6-3 and TRBJ2-7; D is perhaps TRBD1 (6 bases). This CDR3 is 15 amino acids long. V lost 5 bases, J lost 6 bases, and 20 bases lay in between. CDR1 and CDR2 from the germline V gene are MNHEY and SVGEGT. The chain's CDR3 is CASSRSPDRYGEQYF. Here the CDR3 DNA reads TGTGCCAGCAGTCGGTCCCCTGACAGGTACGGCGAGCAGTACTTC.

The V gene is TRBV9, the J gene TRBJ2-5; 9 nucleotides line up with TRBD1. With V trimmed by 3 bases and J by 2 bases, 5 bases remained unmatched. The germline CDR1 and CDR2 sequences are SGDLS and YYNGEE. The CDR3 is made up of 15 amino acids. For the CDR3, the DNA is TGTGCCAGCAGCGCGTTCGGGACAGGGCAAGAGACCCAGTACTTC. Translating gives CASSAFGTGQETQYF.

As to this clone: The CDR3 ends on some other residue instead of the conserved phenylalanine or tryptophan, so this is likely a read error. It is unclear where the CDR3 begins or ends on the DNA, so no DNA is shown, and the CDR3 is as TCRdb lists it. This sequence joins TRBV10-1 and TRBJ1-3; the tabulated D call, TRBD1, remains unverified against the DNA. Germline V lookup: CDR1 WNHNN, CDR2 SYGVQD (reference sequence). Including both end residues, the CDR3 is 9 amino acids long. CDR3 protein: CASGDRPPR.

This clone was found once. The CDR3 DNA follows: TGTGCCACCAGCAGAGTGGTCCTAGCGGGACGAAACACCGGGGAGCTGTTTTTT. This encodes CATSRVVLAGRNTGELFF. The chain recombines TRBV15 with TRBJ2-2; TRBD2 aligns across 9 bases. The CDR3 is 18 residues long. The germline CDR1 and CDR2 sequences are LNHNV and YYDKDF (reference sequence). The junction had 8 bases not matched to a gene; V was cut back by 1 base and J by 2 bases.

Here the CDR3 DNA reads TGTGCCAGCTCACCCCGGGGGGGGCAAGAGACCCAGTACTTC. The encoded protein is CASSPRGGQETQYF. V and J are TRBV18 and TRBJ2-5, with 8 bases identical to TRBD2. Germline values: CDR1 KGHSH, CDR2 LQKENI. V dropped 3 bases and J dropped 2; count of bases not matched to a gene: 2. This CDR3 has 14 residues.